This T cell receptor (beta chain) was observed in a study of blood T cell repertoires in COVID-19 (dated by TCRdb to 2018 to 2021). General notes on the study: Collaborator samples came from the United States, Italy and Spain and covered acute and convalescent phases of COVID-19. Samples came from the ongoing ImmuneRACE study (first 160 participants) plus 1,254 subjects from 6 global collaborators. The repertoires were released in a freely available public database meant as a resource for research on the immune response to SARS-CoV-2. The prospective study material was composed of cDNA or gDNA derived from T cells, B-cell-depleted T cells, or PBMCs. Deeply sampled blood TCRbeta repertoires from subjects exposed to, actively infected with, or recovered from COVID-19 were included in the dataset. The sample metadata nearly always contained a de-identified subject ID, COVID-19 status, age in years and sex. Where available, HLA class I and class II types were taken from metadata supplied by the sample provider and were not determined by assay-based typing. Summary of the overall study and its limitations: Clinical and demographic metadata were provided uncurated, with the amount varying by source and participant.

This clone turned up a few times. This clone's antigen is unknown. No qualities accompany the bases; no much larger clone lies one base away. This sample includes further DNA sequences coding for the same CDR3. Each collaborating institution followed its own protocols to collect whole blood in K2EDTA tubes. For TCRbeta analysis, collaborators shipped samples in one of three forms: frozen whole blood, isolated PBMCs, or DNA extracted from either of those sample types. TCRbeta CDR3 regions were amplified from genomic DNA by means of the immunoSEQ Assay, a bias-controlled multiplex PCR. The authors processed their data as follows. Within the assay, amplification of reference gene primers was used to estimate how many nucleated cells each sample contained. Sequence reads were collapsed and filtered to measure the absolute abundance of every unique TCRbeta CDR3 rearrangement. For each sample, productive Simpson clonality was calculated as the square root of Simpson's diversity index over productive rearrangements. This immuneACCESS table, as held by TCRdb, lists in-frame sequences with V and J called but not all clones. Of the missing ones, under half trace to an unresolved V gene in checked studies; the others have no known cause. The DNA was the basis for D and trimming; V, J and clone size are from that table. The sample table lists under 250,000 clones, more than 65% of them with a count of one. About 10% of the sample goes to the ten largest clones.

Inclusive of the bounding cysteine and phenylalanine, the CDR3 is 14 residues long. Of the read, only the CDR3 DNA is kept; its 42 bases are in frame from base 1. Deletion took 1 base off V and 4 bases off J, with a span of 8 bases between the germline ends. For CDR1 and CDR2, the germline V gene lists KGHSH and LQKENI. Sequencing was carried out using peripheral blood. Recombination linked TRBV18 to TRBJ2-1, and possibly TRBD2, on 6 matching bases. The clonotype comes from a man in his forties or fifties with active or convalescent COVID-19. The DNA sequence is TGTGCCAGCTCACCACTAGCGGTATACAATGAGCAGTTCTTC. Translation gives CASSPLAVYNEQFF.